The 7 T cell receptor beta chains in this list originate from one sample, sequenced in a study of beta chain features in type 1 diabetes. The study's findings and limits: Type 1 diabetes patients showed a moderate but significant shortening of TCRB CDR3s in all four CD4+ subsets.

Their antigens remain unidentified. Every isolated RNA sample was fully reverse transcribed, so sequencing captured expressed TCRB transcripts. Sequencing was performed with immunoSEQ multiplex PCR; in TCRdb, only in-frame clones are kept and a portion is missing. The sample lists more than 300,000 clones, around 9% occurring once. Material for sequencing was central memory CD4+ T cells from blood. These receptors were obtained from a young man with type 1 diabetes.

The chain links TRBV27 to TRBJ2-7; TRBD1 aligns across 8 bases. J gave up 6 bases and V 5 bases, and 12 bases lay outside the gene matches. The germline CDR1 and CDR2 sequences are MNHEY and SMNVEV (reference sequence). This CDR3 has 15 residues. Written as DNA, the CDR3 is TGTGCCAGCAGTCCACGACCGACAGGGGAGGCCGAGCAGTACTTC. Translating gives CASSPRPTGEAEQYF.

The chain carries TRBV28 and TRBJ1-2; TRBD1 aligns across 9 bases. This CDR3 is built from 11 residues. V gave up 6 bases and J gave up 14 bases; unmatched junction bases: 7. Germline CDR1 is MDHEN and CDR2 is SYDVKM. CDR3 coding DNA: TGTGCCAGCAGCCTAGGACAGGGGAAGACCTTC. This codes for CASSLGQGKTF.

This clone was observed a few times. This chain links TRBV29-1 with TRBJ2-5; D unresolved. Germline V gene sequence: CDR1 SQVTM, CDR2 ANQGSEA. The CDR3 runs to 15 residues. The V and J ends lost 5 bases and 5 bases respectively, with 21 bases between them. The CDR3 spells CSVTSTLDGQETQYF. CDR3 nucleotides: TGCAGCGTTACCTCAACCCTCGACGGGCAGGAGACCCAGTACTTC.

This chain connects TRBV6-6 to TRBJ1-5, with D unresolved. V lost 10 bases and J lost 4, with 14 bases in between. CDR1 MNHNY and CDR2 SVGAGI come from the germline V gene (reference sequence). This CDR3 region has 13 residues. CDR3 amino acids: CATFSGGNQPQHF. CDR3 coding DNA: TGTGCCACCTTCAGCGGAGGGAATCAGCCCCAGCATTTT.

This clone was seen only a few times. The CDR3 nucleotides are TGCGCCAGCAGCCAAGACCGGGGGGGAACCCTATCGATCACCGGGGAGCTGTTTTTT. Translating gives CASSQDRGGTLSITGELFF. The J gene is TRBJ2-2, the V gene TRBV4-3, with 8 bases matching TRBD2. This CDR3 contains 19 residues. Germline CDR1 is LGHNA and CDR2 is YSLEER. V trimming: 0 bases; J trimming: 4 bases; junction bases outside the gene matches: 13.

The chain joins TRBV7-9 to TRBJ1-6; D is uncertain. CDR1 SEHNR and CDR2 FQNEAQ come from the germline V gene (reference sequence). Deletions cut 6 bases from V and 3 bases from J, with 12 bases between. CDR3 length equals 15 residues. The CDR3 DNA reads as TGTGCCAGCAGTCCGAGGATGGGCTATAATTCACCCCTCCACTTT. Amino acids: CASSPRMGYNSPLHF.

In this sample, this clone turned up a few times. The chain couples TRBV5-4 to TRBJ2-2; D ambiguous. Germline V gene lookup returns CDR1 SGHNT and CDR2 YYREEE (reference sequence). Trimming took 3 bases from V and 2 from J, leaving 11 bases between them. The CDR3 totals 15 residues. This chain's CDR3 is CASSSPPGNTGELFF. The CDR3 coding sequence is TGTGCCAGCAGCTCCCCGCCTGGTAACACCGGGGAGCTGTTTTTT.